This TCR beta chain was captured by sequencing in a study of T cell responses to AZD1222 COVID-19 vaccine (dated by TCRdb to the early 2020s). For the study in its entirety: TCR sequencing was performed for 230 to 250 trial participants, of whom roughly 200 were given two doses of AZD1222 and some 25 were given two doses of MenACWY control vaccine. Enrollment into the trials was organized by age into subgroups of 18-55, 56-69 and 70-plus years, and those subgroups contained roughly 140, 27 and 60 TCR-sequenced participants, respectively.

From the cysteine up to the phenylalanine, the CDR3 has a length of 16 residues. Of the read, only the CDR3 DNA is kept; its 48 bases are in frame from base 1. Trimmed from V: 3 bases; trimmed from J: 8 bases; junction bases lacking a gene match: 7. Sequences SGHRS (CDR1) and YFSETQ (CDR2) are obtained from the germline V gene. Points on this clone: Its recognized antigen is unknown. Base qualities are not recorded, but no much larger clone differs from it by a single base.

The time point label corresponds to: about 28 days (+/-7) after the second vaccine dose. Because spike-specific TCR depth and breadth did not differ between the two schedules, AZD1222 recipients who got a second dose at roughly 4 weeks were pooled with those who got a second dose at roughly 12 weeks. Vaccinee samples were obtained from the UK trials COV001 and COV002, which included a single-blind randomized controlled phase 2/3 trial of AZD1222 (ChAdOx1 nCoV-19) in healthy adults. Trial participant PBMC samples were collected at day 0 and day 28 after the second dose for TCRbeta chain sequencing. Study-wide findings and limitations: Because no day 14 peak-response samples were available, repertoires were characterized only after the peak T cell response. Spike-specific TCR breadth and depth rose significantly after two AZD1222 doses compared with day 0 and with MenACWY recipients. The vaccine-associated CD4 TCRs covered the entire spike protein, and the dominant responses fell in regions 160-218 and 743-854. Most participants were white British and females outnumbered males, and the authors suggested that clonal diversity may have been underestimated. Conclusions about previously exposed vaccinees are limited, since just a handful of AZD1222 recipients were seropositive for SARS-CoV-2 at baseline. In the small 56-69-year group, the increase in depth fell short of significance, most likely because of low power. Nearly half of unique spike-specific TCRs reportedly recognized epitopes outside regions mutated in the B.1.351 and B.1.1.7 variants.

The CDR3 regions of human TCRbeta chains were subjected to immunosequencing. In the authors' own workflow: Repertoire TCRs were checked for matches against a reference library of SARS-CoV-2-specific TCRs that had been generated using the MIRA antigen-specificity platform. Breadth was defined as the fraction of unique TCRs that were SARS-CoV-2-associated, and depth was defined as the fraction of total T cells that were SARS-CoV-2-associated. Using the MIRA data, each spike-specific TCR was assigned both to the spike region to which the TCR was reactive and to a CD4 or CD8 class. Log10-transformed breadth and depth values were compared by one-way ANOVA with Sidak's multiple comparisons tests. TCRdb stores this immuneACCESS table with in-frame sequences only. Part of the clones is absent; in the studies checked, under half of the shortfall reflects unresolved V genes, and no reason is known for the rest. From that table come the V and J calls and clone size; the DNA was used to work out D and trimming. For this sample the table gives around 89,000 clones, of which 89% were detected only once. More than 5% of the sample is taken by the ten largest.

The sequencing used peripheral blood, collected 28 days after the second AZD1222 dose. This chain is built from TRBV5-1 and TRBJ2-1; TRBD2 lines up with 14 middle nucleotides. This TCR was sampled from an adult who received the AZD1222 COVID-19 vaccine. The sequence in DNA is TGCGCCAGCAGCTACCACGGGACTAGCGGGGGACATGAGCAGTTCTTC. Translated, this gives CASSYHGTSGGHEQFF.